This T cell receptor (beta chain) was profiled in a study of vaccination and CD4 T cells after COVID-19. On the study more broadly: Each person enrolled got two BNT162b2 or mRNA-1273 vaccine doses.

Germline CDR1 and CDR2: MNHEY and SMNVEV (reference sequence). This CDR3 has 16 amino acids. Losses at the gene ends were 5 bases for V and 1 base for J; bases not matched to a gene: 8. At the Johns Hopkins FTIC core, DNA taken from cultured CD4+ T cells was sequenced by way of the Oncomine TCR Beta short-read assay. TCRdb re-derived calls from the PCR reads in MiXCR, one entry per CDR3 protein. The sample lists some 8,400 distinct CDR3 sequences; more than 55% were seen once. On this clonotype: Antigen specificity is unknown.

The treatment is: approximately nine-day PBMC culture with coronavirus spike peptide pools or control peptides (ViraFEST assay). The sequenced material came from CD4+ T cells from blood, cultured in vitro. The sequence was obtained from a human donor who had recovered from COVID-19. The chain joins TRBV27 to TRBJ2-3, with 8 positions matching TRBD1. This CDR3 reads CASSPRTGPGTDTQYF. The CDR3 nucleotides are TGTGCCAGCAGTCCCCGGACAGGGCCTGGCACAGATACGCAGTATTTT.